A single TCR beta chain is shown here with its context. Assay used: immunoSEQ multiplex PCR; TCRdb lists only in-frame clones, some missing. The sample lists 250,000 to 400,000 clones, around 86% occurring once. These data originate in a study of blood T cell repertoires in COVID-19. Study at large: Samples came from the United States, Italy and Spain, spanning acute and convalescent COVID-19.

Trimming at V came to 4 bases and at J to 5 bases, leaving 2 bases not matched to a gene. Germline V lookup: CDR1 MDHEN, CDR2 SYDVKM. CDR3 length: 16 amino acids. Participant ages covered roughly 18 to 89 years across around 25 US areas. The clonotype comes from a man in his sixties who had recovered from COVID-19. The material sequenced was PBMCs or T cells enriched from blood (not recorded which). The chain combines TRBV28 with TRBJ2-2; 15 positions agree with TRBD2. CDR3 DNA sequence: TGTGCCAGCAGTTACGGACTAGCGGGAGGGACCGGGGAGCTGTTTTTT. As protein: CASSYGLAGGTGELFF.